The entry that follows covers one T cell receptor beta chain sequence. Its target is not known. As to time point: week 5, during vaccination. Doses of 300 ug of mutant IDH1 20-mer peptide were given with topical imiquimod. The study enrolled donors with new WHO grade 3 or 4 IDH1-mutant, ATRX-lost astrocytomas. The entry originates in a study of a mutant IDH1 vaccine in newly diagnosed glioma. Using immunoSEQ multiplex PCR, the repertoire was profiled, and TCRdb retains in-frame clones only, with some absent. This sample has about 51,000 clones; around 78% occur once, and the top ten carry 1.8%. This CDR3 has 12 residues. Germline trimming cut 7 bases from V and 1 base from J; bases unmatched to any gene: 4. The germline V gene has CDR1 SQVTM and CDR2 ANQGSEA.

The rearrangement joins TRBV29-1 to TRBJ2-7; 7 positions match TRBD1. Sequenced material: PBMCs, taken from a glioma patient whose treatment included an IDH1 peptide vaccine. The source is a woman between 35 and 50 years old with glioma. Written as DNA, the CDR3 is TGCAGCGCGGGACAGACTTCCTACGAGCAGTACTTC. It translates to CSAGQTSYEQYF.